Described below is a single TCR beta chain sequence and its context. Seattle patients were enrolled while actively infected and followed longitudinally. This sample is drawn from a study of blood T cell repertoires in COVID-19. The overall study: T cells, B-cell-depleted T cells, or PBMCs supplied cDNA or gDNA.

This CDR3 is 14 amino acids long. Germline CDR1 reads SGDLS; CDR2 reads YYNGEE. The V gene lost 0 bases and the J gene lost 3 bases, with 9 bases spanning the gap. In the authors' workflow: Researchers report that nucleated cell counts were estimated from reference gene primer amplification. Clones were sequenced by immunoSEQ multiplex PCR, and TCRdb holds only the in-frame ones, with some missing. Clone size and V and J calls were adopted from that table, with D and trimming inferred from the DNA. The table lists some 330,000 clones, roughly nine tenths of them singletons. The chain combines TRBV9 with TRBJ2-5; D is possibly TRBD1 (5 bases). The sample was peripheral blood. The sequence derives from a young woman with COVID-19, enrolled during active disease. The CDR3 region has the DNA TGTGCCAGCAGCGTAGGAAACAGGAAAGAGACCCAGTACTTC. Translation: CASSVGNRKETQYF.